This entry features one TCR beta chain sequence. Using immunoSEQ multiplex PCR, the repertoire was profiled, and TCRdb retains in-frame clones only, with some absent. The top ten hold around 10% of the sample, which has 55,000 to 65,000 clones, approximately 86% seen once. This specimen belongs to a study of blood T cell repertoires in COVID-19. At the level of the study: Sites in the United States, Italy and Spain provided acute and convalescent COVID-19 samples.

The sample taken for sequencing was peripheral blood. The origin of this receptor is a human donor with acute or convalescent COVID-19. The donor label of this sample is uncertain.

In DNA form, the CDR3 reads TGTGCCAGCGGAAGCCTAGGGGGAGTTGGTGGCTACACCTTC. Its translation is CASGSLGGVGGYTF. The J gene is TRBJ1-2, the V gene TRBV5-5; D perhaps matches TRBD1 (6 bases). V lost 7 bases and J lost 7, with 20 bases in between. In germline, CDR1 is SGHKS, CDR2 YYEKEE (reference sequence). The CDR3 is 14 residues long.